This T cell receptor (beta chain) was documented in a study of PD-L1 blockade in urothelial cancer. Study background: Blood was tested 3 weeks (second dose) and 6 weeks into treatment. Blood yielded a median of approximately 140,000 T cells per sample.

The time point: pretreatment peripheral blood. Turning to this clone: Its antigen is unidentified.

Looked up from germline, CDR1 is SGHNT and CDR2 is YYREEE (reference sequence). The CDR3 extends over 16 amino acids. J lost 5 bases, V lost 0 bases, and 8 bases had no gene match. Notes on the study in general: A below-median TCR clonality in blood before treatment predicted better survival.

Spiking of synthetic TCR analog templates was performed in each PCR. Method: immunoSEQ multiplex PCR; TCRdb's copy keeps in-frame clones and lacks some. The sample records 58,000 or so clones, 80% to 85% being singletons. The sample here was PBMCs, taken around atezolizumab (anti-PD-L1) treatment. The chain combines TRBV5-4 with TRBJ2-7; 10 bases line up with TRBD2. The source is a man in his 70s with urothelial cancer. CDR3 coding DNA: TGTGCCAGCAGCTTGGCGAGCGGGAGGGCCCTGAACGAGCAGTACTTC. Translated, it gives CASSLASGRALNEQYF.